This T cell receptor (beta chain) stems from a study of graft-versus-host responses after intestinal transplantation. Study overall: Induction with anti-thymocyte globulin, then tacrolimus and steroids for three to four years, was given to all recipients. Notes on the study in general: GvH clones were identified in recipient marrow, with some first appearing in ileum or blood. HvG clone declines early post-transplant were associated with peak circulating GvH levels. When patients had graft-donor T cell macrochimerism, their allografts held high graft-versus-host to host-versus-graft clonal ratios.

Here immunoSEQ multiplex PCR was the method, and the copy in TCRdb shows in-frame clones only, minus some. The table records 95,000 or so clones, over 75% of them present only once. In regard to this clone: What it binds is not known.

The CDR3 length is 14 residues. The germline gives CDR1 SGHAT, CDR2 FQNNGV. Trimming left V 5 bases short and J 1 base short, with 11 bases between. Sequenced material: PBMCs, taken approximately 470 days after intestinal transplant. This chain joins TRBV11-2 and TRBJ2-5, with D tentatively TRBD2 (6 bases). This clonotype originated in a human patient who received an intestinal transplant, so some T cells may come from the graft donor. The CDR3: CASSPRGFQETQYF. CDR3 bases: TGTGCCAGCAGCCCACGGGGGTTCCAAGAGACCCAGTACTTC.